Reported below is one T cell receptor (beta chain). What antigen it recognizes has not been identified. Within one base of it there is no much larger clone, and no base qualities were kept. Using the deep immunoSEQ assay, TCR CDR3 regions were amplified from genomic DNA by multiplex PCR. For each cell subset, the extracted genomic DNA was distributed evenly across all wells of several immunoSEQ 96-well plates, and each plate served as one replicate. Each replicate PCR for sorted subsets received around 200 ng genomic DNA, equal to about 30,000 T cell genomes. Purified libraries were measured with a Qubit 3.0 fluorometer, size-checked on a Bioanalyzer 2100, and measured again with the KAPA Library Quantification kit. A separate single-read 150-cycle Illumina NextSeq 550 flow cell was used to sequence each immunoSEQ 96-well plate. The original methods were these. Because the immunoSEQ output included only junctional sequences and no quality scores, the filtering could not be the same as the filtering used for full-length reads. To assign V/J genes and CDR3, sequences were annotated using PyIR, a Python wrapper for IgBLAST v1.9, with IMGT germline references. Any read was removed if the V/J assignment was weak (E-value above 1e-6), the CDR3 was missing, or the read contained stop codons, out-of-frame junctions, or ambiguous translated residues. V3J clonotypes were defined as sequences sharing the same inferred V gene, J gene, and CDR3 amino acid sequence. Percentage overlap between repertoires was computed as shared unique clonotypes divided by the size of the smaller repertoire. Three approaches were used to assess repertoire richness: RTK rarefaction, the Chao1 estimator, and Recon v2.1 estimates of unobserved clonotypes. For all TCRbeta clonotypes obtained by the gDNA method from a handful of donors, generation probabilities were computed with OLGA. TCRdb took over this immuneACCESS table, retaining in-frame rearrangements with V and J assigned. Such tables are incomplete; in checked studies, under half of the missing clones stem from an unresolved V gene, and the remainder is unexplained. The D gene and trimming were derived from the DNA, and the V and J assignments and clone size from that table. The table for this sample lists 1.6 million or so clones; approximately 98.5% of them were counted only once. 0.36% of the sample is held by the ten biggest clonotypes.

CDR1 and CDR2 are drawn from the germline V gene: SGHAT, FQNNGV. The trim is 4 bases for V and 2 bases for J, with a gap of 18 bases between the germline ends. The CDR3 sequence holds 18 residues, the cysteine and phenylalanine included. Of the read, only the CDR3 DNA is kept; its 54 bases are in frame from base 1. This specimen comes from a study of shared clonotypes between healthy human individuals (dated by TCRdb to 2018 to 2020). About the study as a whole: A few men and two women, aged 18 to 49 years, made up the cohort. For each donor, three plates each were used for CD4 naive and CD4 memory, two plates were used for CD8 naive, and one plate was used for CD8 memory. To estimate repertoire size and how much clonotype sharing occurs between individuals, the study deeply sequenced the blood TCR repertoires of roughly 5 healthy adults. Different laboratories and diverse techniques were used to prepare libraries and sequence TCR repertoires, to increase sequencing depth and limit assay-specific biases. Between about 0.94 and 8.9 billion PBMCs per donor were obtained by leukapheresis.

Donors were healthy HIV-negative adults with no recently reported acute infections or vaccinations. All donors were Caucasian adults living in Nashville, Tennessee, USA. CD4+ T cells were enriched by magnetic negative selection, after which naive cells were positively selected on CD45RA and the negative fraction was taken as the memory subset. After blood collection by leukapheresis, PBMCs were isolated using Ficoll-Histopaque density gradient centrifugation and then cryopreserved in the vapor phase of liquid nitrogen. Analytical flow cytometry was used to check the purity and quantity of each magnetically sorted T cell population. Genomic DNA was isolated from every sorted fraction and measured by UV absorbance on a Nanodrop 2000c. The paper's findings and limits, for the study overall: Because the study included a small number of donors, the genetic and exposure-history diversity represented was limited. Clonotypes shared by all four sorted-subset donors showed higher generation probabilities than non-shared clonotypes. When a handful of donors were compared, the shared fraction of clonotypes was roughly 4.8% for naive CD4, about 4% for naive CD8, 2% to 2.5% for memory CD4, and 0.3% to 0.5% for memory CD8. Rarefaction of sorted-subset datasets indicated incomplete sequencing despite the large sequencing depth. Sampling was limited to blood, and TCR repertoires in tissue likely differ from TCR repertoires in blood. Pairwise subsampling indicated that sequencing depth was expected to affect the degree of clonotype sharing among donors. Larger estimated clonotype richness was generally found for naive subsets than for memory subsets.

This clonotype was sampled from a young man in good health. This receptor chain uses TRBV11-2 and TRBJ2-6, with TRBD2 as a weak D call on 5 bases. Sequencing was carried out using naive CD4+ T cells sorted from blood. The cell subset or site label here, explained by the study, means: CD45RA+ positively selected. The nucleotide sequence reads TGTGCCAGCAGCTATCCGGGGAAATCAATTACTGGGGCCAACGTCCTGACTTTC. Translated, it reads CASSYPGKSITGANVLTF.